This is a list of T cell receptor beta chains from one sample in a study of T-cell memory formation after mild COVID-19. Via MiXCR, TCRdb re-called the 5' RACE reads, giving one row per CDR3 protein. The repertoire consists of 130,000 to 150,000 distinct CDR3 sequences, with 15% to 20% occurring once and the leading ten covering approximately 2.3%. The sequencing sample was made of PBMCs or a T cell subset sorted from them (not recorded which). The origin of the receptors is an adult woman who had mild COVID-19 (a few samples of this study predate the infection). Cell type and time point are not known. Each CDR3 is given with its conserved first and last residue. The order of the fields is clone size, V gene, J gene, CDR3 protein. Size tells how often a clone was seen (once, few, many) or the class of an expanded clone, and some rows leave it out.

clone size: -; V gene: TRBV5-1; J gene: TRBJ2-7; CDR3 protein: CASSLGAVGAHYEQYF
clone size: few; V gene: TRBV5-1; J gene: TRBJ1-2; CDR3 protein: CASSLGQGVYGYTF
clone size: few; V gene: TRBV27; J gene: TRBJ2-5; CDR3 protein: CASSLWTSGGRGTQYF
clone size: -; V gene: TRBV12-3/TRBV12-4; J gene: TRBJ2-7; CDR3 protein: CASRLSSGSSCHF
clone size: -; V gene: TRBV7-6; J gene: TRBJ2-3; CDR3 protein: CASSHPGDTQYF
clone size: -; V gene: TRBV5-6; J gene: TRBJ2-7; CDR3 protein: CASSWGQGLSEQYF
clone size: few; V gene: TRBV6-6; J gene: TRBJ2-3; CDR3 protein: CASSYSMDTQYF
clone size: -; V gene: TRBV7-9; J gene: TRBJ2-7; CDR3 protein: CASSLGYTPGIVPYEQYF
clone size: few; V gene: TRBV29-1; J gene: TRBJ2-3; CDR3 protein: CSAQLRTDTQYF
clone size: -; V gene: TRBV29-1; J gene: TRBJ2-2; CDR3 protein: CSVVGRVGGELFF
clone size: few; V gene: TRBV6-1; J gene: TRBJ2-1; CDR3 protein: CASSLGEQFF
clone size: few; V gene: TRBV7-2; J gene: TRBJ1-1; CDR3 protein: CASRRALRDKAFF
clone size: -; V gene: TRBV5-4; J gene: TRBJ2-3; CDR3 protein: CASSKAGGLVTDTQYF
clone size: many; V gene: TRBV27; J gene: TRBJ2-1; CDR3 protein: CASKTSGRADEQFF
clone size: few; V gene: TRBV2; J gene: TRBJ2-2; CDR3 protein: CASSVRNTGELFF
clone size: -; V gene: TRBV7-9; J gene: TRBJ2-1; CDR3 protein: CASSSDVLGEQFF
clone size: -; V gene: TRBV7-2; J gene: TRBJ2-6; CDR3 protein: CASSLVPSSLIRANVLTF
clone size: many; V gene: TRBV5-1; J gene: TRBJ2-7; CDR3 protein: CASSGYEQYF
clone size: few; V gene: TRBV12-3/TRBV12-4; J gene: TRBJ2-1; CDR3 protein: CASSYRVAGPEQFF
clone size: many; V gene: TRBV12-3/TRBV12-4; J gene: TRBJ2-2; CDR3 protein: CASSQQGNTGELFF
clone size: many; V gene: TRBV24-1; J gene: TRBJ1-1; CDR3 protein: CATSRTENTEAFF
clone size: -; V gene: TRBV9; J gene: TRBJ1-2; CDR3 protein: CASSVATGDYGYTF
clone size: -; V gene: TRBV5-5; J gene: TRBJ2-5; CDR3 protein: CASSLGSVFTKETQYF
clone size: few; V gene: TRBV2; J gene: TRBJ1-6; CDR3 protein: CASSGWQYNSPLHF
clone size: -; V gene: TRBV4-1; J gene: TRBJ2-1; CDR3 protein: CASSLSGSYNEQFF
clone size: few; V gene: TRBV9; J gene: TRBJ2-7; CDR3 protein: CASSVASRVVYEQYF
clone size: many; V gene: TRBV7-8; J gene: TRBJ2-7; CDR3 protein: CASTRTSGPYEQYF
clone size: -; V gene: TRBV11-3; J gene: TRBJ2-1; CDR3 protein: CASSLEVGSTSSYNEQFF
clone size: few; V gene: TRBV12-3/TRBV12-4; J gene: TRBJ2-1; CDR3 protein: CASTTGQDLYEQFF
clone size: -; V gene: TRBV5-1; J gene: TRBJ1-2; CDR3 protein: CASSLEGQGARGYTF
clone size: few; V gene: TRBV30; J gene: TRBJ1-5; CDR3 protein: CAWSVGQGANQPQHF
clone size: few; V gene: TRBV9; J gene: TRBJ2-1; CDR3 protein: CASSPPLAGESGEQFF
clone size: -; V gene: TRBV15; J gene: TRBJ2-1; CDR3 protein: CATSRGTSGGYNEQFF
clone size: -; V gene: TRBV2; J gene: TRBJ1-1; CDR3 protein: CASRTDRKVTEAFF
clone size: -; V gene: TRBV5-5; J gene: TRBJ2-4; CDR3 protein: CASSLSGQLAKNIQYF
clone size: -; V gene: TRBV20-1; J gene: TRBJ2-4; CDR3 protein: CSARGGLGLAKNIQYF
clone size: few; V gene: TRBV14; J gene: TRBJ2-3; CDR3 protein: CASSQGGGWQAQYF
clone size: -; V gene: TRBV7-3; J gene: TRBJ2-3; CDR3 protein: CASSLSGSRPDTQYF
clone size: few; V gene: TRBV20-1; J gene: TRBJ2-1; CDR3 protein: CSARLGYLNEQFF
clone size: -; V gene: TRBV19; J gene: TRBJ1-2; CDR3 protein: CASSNRPSSPLRVTF
clone size: few; V gene: TRBV7-8; J gene: TRBJ1-2; CDR3 protein: CASSPRGLVYGYTF